This T cell receptor (beta chain) was captured by sequencing in a study of T cell responses to AZD1222 COVID-19 vaccine (dated by TCRdb to the early 2020s). Describing the broader study: TCR sequencing covered 230 to 250 trial participants: 200 to 220 given two doses of AZD1222 and around 26 given two doses of MenACWY control vaccine. Trial participants were enrolled by age into subgroups of 18-55, 56-69 and 70-plus years, and about 150, 27 and 61 TCR-sequenced participants, respectively, were included in these subgroups. Results and caveats for the whole study, not just this receptor: Spike-specific TCR breadth and depth rose significantly after two AZD1222 doses compared with day 0 and with MenACWY recipients. Participants were mostly white British and included more females than males, and it was suggested by the authors that clonal diversity may have been underestimated. Reportedly, almost half of the unique spike-specific TCRs recognized epitopes lying outside the regions that are mutated in the B.1.351 and B.1.1.7 variants. The 56-69-year group was small, and its depth increase did not reach significance, likely because of low power. Only five or six AZD1222 recipients were SARS-CoV-2 seropositive at baseline, limiting conclusions about previously exposed vaccinees. Vaccine-associated CD4 TCRs spanned the whole spike protein, with dominant responses in regions 160-218 and 743-854. No day 14 peak-response samples were available, so repertoires were characterized only after the peak T cell response.

The time point label, as the study defines it: about 28 days (+/-7) after the second vaccine dose. AZD1222 recipients with second doses at about 4 weeks or about 12 weeks were pooled, because spike-specific TCR depth and breadth did not differ between schedules. The vaccinee samples were drawn from two UK trials, COV001 and COV002, one of which was a single-blind randomized controlled phase 2/3 trial testing AZD1222 (ChAdOx1 nCoV-19) in healthy adults. For TCRbeta chain sequencing, PBMC samples were collected from trial participants at day 0 and at day 28 after the second dose. Cut back by 10 bases and 6 bases, the V and J ends lie 15 bases apart. The cysteine opens and the phenylalanine closes a CDR3 of 12 amino acids. Solely the CDR3 DNA is kept, with 36 bases framed from the first base. From the germline V gene, CDR1 is ENHRY and CDR2 is SYGVKD. The CDR3 regions of human TCRbeta chains were analyzed by immunosequencing. Regarding the original processing steps: TCRs in the repertoires were compared against a reference library of SARS-CoV-2-specific TCRs that had been generated with the MIRA antigen-specificity platform. Breadth meant the fraction of unique TCRs that were SARS-CoV-2-associated, whereas depth meant the fraction of total T cells that were SARS-CoV-2-associated. Using the MIRA data, each spike-specific TCR was mapped to the spike region that the TCR reacts to and placed in a CD4 or CD8 class. Log10-transformed breadth and depth values were compared by one-way ANOVA with Sidak's multiple comparisons tests. The immuneACCESS repertoire file appears here via TCRdb, limited to in-frame rearrangements. These files lack a portion of the clones; in checked studies, under half of the deficit traces to unresolved V genes, and the cause of the others is not known. V, J and clone size reflect that table, while D and trimming were determined from the DNA. The sample records 65,000 to 100,000 clones, approximately 90% of which are singletons. 6.5% to 9.5% of the sample is held by the ten biggest clonotypes.

Points on this clone: Its specific antigen is unknown. The sample holds no much larger clone one base away, and base qualities are not on file.

The origin of this receptor is an adult who received the AZD1222 COVID-19 vaccine. This chain is built from TRBV10-3 and TRBJ1-1; possibly the D gene is TRBD1, per 5 matching bases. This specimen was peripheral blood, taken 28 days after the second AZD1222 dose. At the DNA level, the sequence is TGTGCCACCCGACAGACGGGGGCTGAAGCTTTCTTT. Its protein is CATRQTGAEAFF.